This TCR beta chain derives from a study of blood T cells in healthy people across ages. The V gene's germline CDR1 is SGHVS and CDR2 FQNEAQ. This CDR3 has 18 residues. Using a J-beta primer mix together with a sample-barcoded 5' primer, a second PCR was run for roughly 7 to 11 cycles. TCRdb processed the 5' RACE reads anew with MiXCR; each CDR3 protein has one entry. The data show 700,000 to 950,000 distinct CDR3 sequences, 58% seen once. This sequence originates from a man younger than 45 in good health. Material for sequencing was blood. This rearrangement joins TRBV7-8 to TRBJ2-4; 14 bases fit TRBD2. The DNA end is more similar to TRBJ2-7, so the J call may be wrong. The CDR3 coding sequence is TGTGCCAGCACCCAAAGGGGACTAGCGGGAGTATGGTCCTACGAGCAGTACTTC. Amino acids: CASTQRGLAGVWSYEQYF.